This is a list of T cell receptor beta chains from one sample in a study of cytomegalovirus exposure and HLA in healthy donors. Profiling relied on immunoSEQ multiplex PCR, and the TCRdb table lists in-frame clones only, not all of them. The repertoire holds around 200,000 clones, about four fifths seen once, with approximately 5% in the top ten. Material: PBMCs. These receptor sequences come from a man under 40 in good health and CMV-seropositive. The CDR3 runs from the conserved cysteine through the conserved F or W. D genes are given only for firm matches. Expanded clones get a size class; other rows say once, few or many, or leave the size out.

TRBD2	few	TRBV19	TRBJ2-1	TGTGCCAGTCGACTAGCGGGACCCTACAATGAGCAGTTCTTC	CASRLAGPYNEQFF
-	-	TRBV11-3	TRBJ2-6	TGTGCCAGCAGCCCGATGGGGCTCAGCGGGGCCAACGTCCTGACTTTC	CASSPMGLSGANVLTF
TRBD1	-	TRBV7-8	TRBJ1-5	TGTGCCAGCAGCTCGAACACAGGGGGCTTCGATCAGCCCCAGCATTTT	CASSSNTGGFDQPQHF
-	-	TRBV30	TRBJ2-4	TGTGCCTGGAGTGTCGGCGTGTGGAGGCCAGTCCACTTC	CAWSVGVWRPVHF
-	-	TRBV29-1	TRBJ1-3	TGCAGCGTCGGGGGACGGGACTCTGGAAACACCATATATTTT	CSVGGRDSGNTIYF
-	-	TRBV5-1	TRBJ2-3	TGCGCCAGCACCCAAAACGGGCAGGGGACGGATACGCAGTATTTT	CASTQNGQGTDTQYF
TRBD2	-	TRBV27	TRBJ2-7	TGTGCCAGCAGTCCCCCGACTAGCGGGAGTGTTTACGAGCAGTACTTC	CASSPPTSGSVYEQYF
-	-	TRBV19	TRBJ1-5	TGTGCCAGTATCAACTCCGGACAGATCTTATATCAGCCCCAGCATTTT	CASINSGQILYQPQHF
-	-	TRBV6-5	TRBJ2-7	TGTGCCAGCAGGCGCTATTCCGAGCAGTACTTC	CASRRYSEQYF
-	-	TRBV4-1	TRBJ1-3	TGCGCCAGCAGCCCGCCGGGGGTCATCGGAAACACCATATATTTT	CASSPPGVIGNTIYF
-	-	TRBV9	TRBJ2-5	TGTGCCAGCAGCGTAGCTGAGAATCAGGGAGGAGAGACCCAGTACTTC	CASSVAENQGGETQYF
-	-	TRBV11-2	TRBJ2-3	TGTGCCAGCAGCTTAAGTGGTGAGGATACGCAGTATTTT	CASSLSGEDTQYF
-	once	TRBV19	TRBJ2-7	TGTGCCAGTAGTCTATCGTACTCCTACGAGCAGTACTTC	CASSLSYSYEQYF
-	-	TRBV5-4	TRBJ1-1	TGTGCCAGCAGCCCCCGCGGTTTCATGAACACTGAAGCTTTCTTT	CASSPRGFMNTEAFF
TRBD2	-	TRBV4-3	TRBJ2-1	TGCGCCAGCAGCCAAGCGGACGGGAGGTGGGGGAGTGAGCAGTTCTTC	CASSQADGRWGSEQFF
-	-	TRBV6-1	TRBJ2-3	TGTGCCAGCCGGGTATCGTCCCCAGATACGCAGTATTTT	CASRVSSPDTQYF